The 23 T cell receptor beta chains below were found in one sample sequenced in a study of blood T cell repertoires in COVID-19. Clones were read by immunoSEQ multiplex PCR, and TCRdb kept only the in-frame ones, dropping some. The sample shows about 42,000 clones, 65% to 80% of them seen only once. The sequenced sample consisted of peripheral blood. These receptors all come from a man older than 75 with acute or convalescent COVID-19.

This chain joins TRBV20-1 and TRBJ2-5, with D possibly TRBD1 on 6 matching bases. The CDR3 contains 13 residues. CDR1 is DFQATT, CDR2 SNEGSKA, per germline (reference sequence). The germline V and J ends were trimmed by 3 bases and 0 bases, with 8 bases remaining between them. This chain's CDR3 is CSASQGYQETQYF. The CDR3 bases are TGCAGTGCTAGTCAGGGGTACCAAGAGACCCAGTACTTC.

The chain has TRBV10-2 and TRBJ2-7; 7 positions match TRBD2. V trimming: 8 bases; J trimming: 4 bases; junction bases outside the gene matches: 8. Germline V gene data show CDR1 as WSHSY and CDR2 as SAAADI. The CDR3 has 13 amino acids. The CDR3 loop reads CASGLGAGYEQYF. The CDR3 nucleotides read TGCGCCAGCGGACTAGGGGCGGGGTACGAGCAGTACTTC.

This clone has more than one count but fewer than ten. The gene calls are TRBV7-8 and TRBJ1-6, with 10 nucleotides matching TRBD1. Germline V gives CDR1 SGHVS, CDR2 FQNEAQ. This CDR3 contains 15 residues. V trimming: 2 bases; J trimming: 7 bases; junction bases outside the gene matches: 2. CDR3 DNA sequence: TGTGCCAGCAGCTTAAGGGACAGGGGCAATTCACCCCTCCACTTT. This codes for CASSLRDRGNSPLHF.

DNA for the CDR3: TGCGCCAGCAGCCCTACAACGGGTGCTATCACAGATACGCAGTATTTT. This encodes CASSPTTGAITDTQYF. The rearrangement joins TRBV5-1 to TRBJ2-3; D ambiguous. Germline CDR1 is SGHRS and CDR2 is YFSETQ. V lost 4 bases and J 2 bases, leaving 17 bases between the germline ends. The CDR3 is made up of 16 amino acids.

The chain couples TRBV28 to TRBJ2-1; 10 positions agree with TRBD2. Germline CDR1 MDHEN, CDR2 SYDVKM. After removal of 0 bases from V and 6 bases from J, the junction contained 2 bases not matched to a gene. CDR3 length: 15 residues. The CDR3: CASSLWSGRANEQFF. DNA for the CDR3: TGTGCCAGCAGTTTATGGAGCGGGAGGGCCAATGAGCAGTTCTTC.

As DNA, the CDR3 is TGTGCCAGCAGCCAAGGGGGCTCGAACACTGAAGCTTTCTTT. This sequence encodes CASSQGGSNTEAFF. The chain carries TRBV3-1 (or the pseudogene TRBV3-2) and TRBJ1-1; TRBD1 might be the D (5 bases). Per the germline V gene, CDR1 is LGHDT and CDR2 is YNNKEL (reference sequence). The ends were cut back, 1 base at V and 1 base at J, with 7 bases in the middle. The CDR3 extends over 14 amino acids.

In this sample, this clone turned up a few times. This chain uses TRBV10-3 with TRBJ2-1, with 8 positions matching TRBD2. CDR1 ENHRY and CDR2 SYGVKD come from the germline V gene. The CDR3 is made up of 17 amino acids. V gave up 0 bases and J gave up 7 bases; unmatched junction bases: 11. The CDR3 nucleotides are TGTGCCATCAGTGAGTCGGAGGCCGGGACTAGTTATAATGAGCAGTTCTTC. Translating gives CAISESEAGTSYNEQFF.

This clone was seen a single time. The gene calls are TRBV6-1 and TRBJ2-5; 9 positions agree with TRBD1. CDR3 length: 18 residues. The V gene's germline CDR1 is MNHNS and CDR2 SASEGT. V dropped 2 bases and J dropped 0; count of bases not matched to a gene: 10. For the CDR3, the DNA is TGTGCCAGCAGTGAAAACCGATGGGACAGGGAGTACCAAGAGACCCAGTACTTC. This translates into CASSENRWDREYQETQYF.

This clone was seen a single time. As DNA, the CDR3 is TGTGCCAGCAGTTTATGGGGACAGGAGTTCTTC. As protein: CASSLWGQEFF. This chain joins TRBV28 and TRBJ2-1; 8 positions agree with TRBD1. Unmatched junction bases numbered 0, after V lost 0 bases and J lost 14 bases. Germline V gene data show CDR1 as MDHEN and CDR2 as SYDVKM. CDR3 size: 11 residues.

This clone was found once. The chain uses TRBV7-8 and TRBJ1-6, with a weak D call TRBD1 (5 bases). V was pared by 5 bases and J by 0 bases, with 14 bases between. The germline gives CDR1 SGHVS, CDR2 FQNEAQ. This CDR3 region has 17 residues. Here the CDR3 reads CASSPAGGGSYNSPLHF. The CDR3 DNA sequence: TGTGCCAGCAGCCCCGCGGGGGGGGGCTCCTATAATTCACCCCTCCACTTT.

V and J are TRBV28 and TRBJ2-3, with D perhaps matching TRBD2 (7 bases). The ends were cut back, 1 base at V and 0 bases at J, with 17 bases in the middle. Germline V gives CDR1 MDHEN, CDR2 SYDVKM. The CDR3 extends over 18 amino acids. As DNA, the CDR3 is TGTGCCAGCAGTTTATATGGGGGCAGGACTAGAAGCACAGATACGCAGTATTTT. Translated: CASSLYGGRTRSTDTQYF.

The CDR3, as DNA: TGTGCCAGCAGCTTGGCAGGGGGAAACTATGGCTACACCTTC. Translation gives CASSLAGGNYGYTF. The chain joins TRBV5-5 to TRBJ1-2, with TRBD1 identical over 7 bases. This CDR3 region has 14 residues. The germline V gene has CDR1 SGHKS and CDR2 YYEKEE (reference sequence). J gave up 2 bases and V 0 bases, and 1 base lay outside the gene matches.

This rearrangement joins TRBV7-6 to TRBJ2-1; the D is unclear. This CDR3 region has 12 residues. The germline CDR1 and CDR2 sequences are SGHVS and FNYEAQ. Trimming shortened V by 5 bases and J by 4 bases, and 6 bases separated the two germline ends. The CDR3 spells CASSARYNEQFF. For the CDR3, the DNA is TGTGCCAGCAGCGCTCGGTACAATGAGCAGTTCTTC.

The V call is TRBV5-5, the J call TRBJ2-5; D might be TRBD1 (7 bases). CDR3 length: 13 amino acids. Germline-derived CDR1 and CDR2 are SGHKS and YYEKEE (reference sequence). Trimming pared 2 bases from V and 3 bases from J, leaving 8 bases between. CDR3 loop: CASSFRGEETQYF. DNA of the CDR3: TGTGCCAGCAGCTTCAGGGGGGAAGAGACCCAGTACTTC.

The chain employs TRBV7-9 and TRBJ2-3; TRBD1 might be the D (5 bases). The germline V gene encodes CDR1 SEHNR and CDR2 FQNEAQ (reference sequence). The CDR3 totals 15 residues. Trimming removed 0 bases at V and 0 bases at J, with 7 bases between. CDR3 region: CASSLATGSTDTQYF. CDR3 nucleotides: TGTGCCAGCAGCTTAGCTACAGGAAGCACAGATACGCAGTATTTT.

V and J are TRBV5-8 and TRBJ2-5; TRBD2 matches at 14 bases. The length of the CDR3 is 17 residues. Germline values: CDR1 SGHTS, CDR2 YDEGEE. Trimming took 4 bases from V and 3 from J; bases not matched to a gene: 8. CDR3 residues: CASSRGTTSGREETQYF. The CDR3 region has the DNA TGTGCCAGCAGCAGGGGGACGACTAGCGGGAGGGAAGAGACCCAGTACTTC.

The genes are TRBV5-6 and TRBJ1-2, with 9 nucleotides matching TRBD1. Trimming at V came to 4 bases and at J to 4 bases, leaving 8 bases not matched to a gene. Germline assignment: CDR1 SGHDT and CDR2 YYEEEE. The CDR3 extends over 15 amino acids. This CDR3 reads CASSRPGQGAYGYTF. The CDR3 nucleotides read TGTGCCAGCAGCCGCCCGGGACAGGGTGCCTATGGCTACACCTTC.

This chain links TRBV4-1 with TRBJ2-1; unclear D gene. Germline V gene sequence: CDR1 MGHRA, CDR2 YSYEKL. The CDR3 consists of 15 residues. V lost 0 bases, J lost 3 bases, and 9 bases lay in between. The chain's CDR3 is CASSQEAQFYNEQFF. As DNA, the CDR3 is TGCGCCAGCAGCCAAGAGGCCCAATTCTACAATGAGCAGTTCTTC.

The chain joins TRBV20-1 to TRBJ2-2; 10 bases are shared with TRBD1. V was pared by 3 bases and J by 11 bases, with 15 bases of the junction left unmatched. This CDR3 comprises 16 residues. From germline, CDR1 is DFQATT and CDR2 SNEGSKA (reference sequence). The CDR3 nucleotides read TGCAGTGCTAGTCCTGGACAGGGGGAAAGGCCGGGAGAGCTGTTTTTT. Amino acid sequence: CSASPGQGERPGELFF.

The V and J genes are TRBV15 and TRBJ2-7; D not resolved. The ends were cut back, 1 base at V and 7 bases at J, with 8 bases in the middle. Germline loops: CDR1 LNHNV, CDR2 YYDKDF (reference sequence). This CDR3 spans 12 amino acids. CDR3 sequence: CATSRAISEQYF. The CDR3 DNA sequence: TGTGCCACCAGCAGAGCCATCAGTGAGCAGTACTTC.

V and J are TRBV28 and TRBJ1-1; tentative D call: TRBD1 (6 bases). V lost 4 bases and J 5 bases, leaving 14 bases between the germline ends. Germline V gene lookup returns CDR1 MDHEN and CDR2 SYDVKM. This CDR3 has 14 residues. CDR3 residues: CASSSHYQGTEAFF. The CDR3 nucleotides are TGTGCCAGCAGTTCGCATTATCAGGGGACTGAAGCTTTCTTT. Full variable domain (remainder filled in from reference TRBV28 and TRBJ1-1): DVKVTQSSRYLVKRTGEKVFLECVQDMDHENMFWYRQDPGLGLRLIYFSYDVKMKEKGDIPEGYSVSREKKERFSLILESASTNQTSMYLCASSSHYQGTEAFFGQGTRLTVV.

This clone was detected a few times. This chain uses TRBV2 with TRBJ1-5; D perhaps matches TRBD1 (6 bases). The germline V and J ends were trimmed by 5 bases and 9 bases, with 8 bases remaining between them. This CDR3 spans 11 amino acids. CDR1 and CDR2 from the germline V gene are SNHLY and FYNNEI. The CDR3 nucleotides read TGTGCCAGCAGTTTAGGGGGGCCCCAGCATTTT. It translates to CASSLGGPQHF.

The V call is TRBV5-1, the J call TRBJ2-3; D gene uncertain. From germline, CDR1 is SGHRS and CDR2 YFSETQ. The CDR3 consists of 13 residues. V was trimmed by 0 bases and J by 6 bases, leaving 8 bases between them. CDR3 bases: TGCGCCAGCAGCTTGGCCCCCGAGGATACGCAGTATTTT. The encoded protein is CASSLAPEDTQYF. Supplemented by reference TRBV5-1 and TRBJ2-3, the full variable domain reads KAGVTQTPRYLIKTRGQQVTLSCSPISGHRSVSWYQQTPGQGLQFLFEYFSETQRNKGNFPGRFSGRQFSNSRSEMNVSTLELGDSALYLCASSLAPEDTQYFGPGTRLTVL.